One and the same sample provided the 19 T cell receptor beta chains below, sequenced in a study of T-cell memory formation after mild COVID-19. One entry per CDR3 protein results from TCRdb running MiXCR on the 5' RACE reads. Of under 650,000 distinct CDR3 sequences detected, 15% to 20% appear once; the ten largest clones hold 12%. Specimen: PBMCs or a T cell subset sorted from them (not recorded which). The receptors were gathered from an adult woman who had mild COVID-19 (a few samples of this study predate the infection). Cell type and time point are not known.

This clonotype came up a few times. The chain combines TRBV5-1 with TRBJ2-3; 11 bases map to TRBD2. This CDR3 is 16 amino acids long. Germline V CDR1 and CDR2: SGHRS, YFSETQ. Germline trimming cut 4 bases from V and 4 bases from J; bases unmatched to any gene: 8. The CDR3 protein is CASSPRIAGGADTQYF. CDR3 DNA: TGCGCCAGCAGCCCACGGATAGCGGGAGGGGCAGATACGCAGTATTTT.

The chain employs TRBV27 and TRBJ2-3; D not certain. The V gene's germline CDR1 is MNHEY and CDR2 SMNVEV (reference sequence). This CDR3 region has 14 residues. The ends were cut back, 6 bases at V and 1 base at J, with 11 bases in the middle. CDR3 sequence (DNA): TGTGCCAGCAGCATGTTTCAAGGCACAGATACGCAGTATTTT. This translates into CASSMFQGTDTQYF.

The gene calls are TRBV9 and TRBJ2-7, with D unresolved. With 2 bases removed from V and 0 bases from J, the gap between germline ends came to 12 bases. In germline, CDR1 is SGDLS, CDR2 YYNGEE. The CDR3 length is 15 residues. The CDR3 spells CASSVRGESSYEQYF. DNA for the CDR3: TGTGCCAGCAGCGTGAGAGGAGAGAGCTCCTACGAGCAGTACTTC.

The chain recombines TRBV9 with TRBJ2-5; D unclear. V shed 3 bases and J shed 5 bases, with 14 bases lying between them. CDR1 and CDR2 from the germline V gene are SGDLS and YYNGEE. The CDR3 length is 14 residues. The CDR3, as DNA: TGTGCCAGCAGCGCCCTCGGAGAGAAGGAGACCCAGTACTTC. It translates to CASSALGEKETQYF. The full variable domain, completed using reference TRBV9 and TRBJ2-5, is DSGVTQTPKHLITATGQRVTLRCSPRSGDLSVYWYQQSLDQGLQFLIQYYNGEERAKGNILERFSAQQFPDLHSELNLSSLELGDSALYFCASSALGEKETQYFGPGTRLLVL.

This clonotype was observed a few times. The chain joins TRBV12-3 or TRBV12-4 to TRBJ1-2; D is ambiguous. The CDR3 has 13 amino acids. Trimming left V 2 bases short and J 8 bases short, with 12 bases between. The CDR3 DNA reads TGTGCCAGCAGTTTAAGAGGGAGCGGGGGCTACACCTTC. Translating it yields CASSLRGSGGYTF.

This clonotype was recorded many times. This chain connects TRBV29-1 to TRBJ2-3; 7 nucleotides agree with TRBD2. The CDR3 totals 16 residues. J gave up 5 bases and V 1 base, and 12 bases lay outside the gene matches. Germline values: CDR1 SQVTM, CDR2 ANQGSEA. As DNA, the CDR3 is TGCAGCGTTGAAGGGGAGGGGCGGGGTGGTAGAGATACGCAGTATTTT. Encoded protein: CSVEGEGRGGRDTQYF.

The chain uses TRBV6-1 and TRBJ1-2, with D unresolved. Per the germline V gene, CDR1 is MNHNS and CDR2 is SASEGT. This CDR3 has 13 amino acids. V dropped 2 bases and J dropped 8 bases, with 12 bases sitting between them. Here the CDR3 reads CASSETNSDGYTF. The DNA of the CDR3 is TGTGCCAGCAGTGAAACGAACAGCGACGGCTACACCTTC.

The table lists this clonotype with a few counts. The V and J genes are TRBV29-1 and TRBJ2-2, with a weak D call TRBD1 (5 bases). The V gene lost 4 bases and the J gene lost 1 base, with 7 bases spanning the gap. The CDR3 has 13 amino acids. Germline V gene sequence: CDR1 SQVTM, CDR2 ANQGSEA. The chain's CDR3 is CSVGQRNTGELFF. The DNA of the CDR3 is TGCAGCGTTGGACAGAGGAACACCGGGGAGCTGTTTTTT.

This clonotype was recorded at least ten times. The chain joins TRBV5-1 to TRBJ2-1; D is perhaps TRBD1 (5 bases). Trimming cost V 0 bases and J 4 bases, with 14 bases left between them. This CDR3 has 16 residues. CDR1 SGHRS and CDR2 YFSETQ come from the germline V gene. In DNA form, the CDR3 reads TGCGCCAGCAGCTTGGTAAGGGGTTCGGATTACAATGAGCAGTTCTTC. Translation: CASSLVRGSDYNEQFF.

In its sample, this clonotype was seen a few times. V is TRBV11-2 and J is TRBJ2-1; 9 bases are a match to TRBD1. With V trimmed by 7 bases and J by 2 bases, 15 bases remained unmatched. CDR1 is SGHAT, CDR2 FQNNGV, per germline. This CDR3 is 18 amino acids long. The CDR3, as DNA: TGTGCCAGCAATCCTTCGGGACAGGGAAATTCCCCCTACAATGAGCAGTTCTTC. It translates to CASNPSGQGNSPYNEQFF.

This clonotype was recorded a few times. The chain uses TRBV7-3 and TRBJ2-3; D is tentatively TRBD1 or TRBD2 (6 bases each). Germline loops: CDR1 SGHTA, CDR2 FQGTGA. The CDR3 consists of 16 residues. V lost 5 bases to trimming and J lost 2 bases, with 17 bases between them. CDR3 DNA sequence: TGTGCCAGCAGCCTACAAGCGGCGGGACACACAGATACGCAGTATTTT. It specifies CASSLQAAGHTDTQYF.

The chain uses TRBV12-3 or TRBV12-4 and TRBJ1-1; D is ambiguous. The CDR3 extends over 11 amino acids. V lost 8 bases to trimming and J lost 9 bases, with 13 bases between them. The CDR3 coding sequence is TGTGCCAGCGGCCTTGATGGGAAAGCTTTCTTT. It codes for CASGLDGKAFF.

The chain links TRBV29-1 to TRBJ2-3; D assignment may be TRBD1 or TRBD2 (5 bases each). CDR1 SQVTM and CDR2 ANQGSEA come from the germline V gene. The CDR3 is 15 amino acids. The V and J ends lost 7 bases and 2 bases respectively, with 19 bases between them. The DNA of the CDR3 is TGCAGCGCGACGCCCCCGGGACGCACCACAGATACGCAGTATTTT. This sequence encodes CSATPPGRTTDTQYF.

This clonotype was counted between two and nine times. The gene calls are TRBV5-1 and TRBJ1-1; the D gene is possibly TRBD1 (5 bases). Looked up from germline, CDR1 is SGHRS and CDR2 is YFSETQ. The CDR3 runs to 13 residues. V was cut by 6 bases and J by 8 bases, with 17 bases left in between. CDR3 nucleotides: TGCGCCAGCACCCAGGTAGGGGCTGCAGAAGCTTTCTTT. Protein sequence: CASTQVGAAEAFF. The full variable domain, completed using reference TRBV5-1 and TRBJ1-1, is KAGVTQTPRYLIKTRGQQVTLSCSPISGHRSVSWYQQTPGQGLQFLFEYFSETQRNKGNFPGRFSGRQFSNSRSEMNVSTLELGDSALYLCASTQVGAAEAFFGQGTRLTVV.

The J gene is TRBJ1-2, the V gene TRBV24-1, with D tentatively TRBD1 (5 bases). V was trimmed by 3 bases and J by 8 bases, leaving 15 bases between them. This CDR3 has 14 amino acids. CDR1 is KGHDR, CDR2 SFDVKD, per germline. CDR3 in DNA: TGTGCCACCAGTGATCCTCTTGACCCAGGGGGCTACACCTTC. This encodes CATSDPLDPGGYTF.

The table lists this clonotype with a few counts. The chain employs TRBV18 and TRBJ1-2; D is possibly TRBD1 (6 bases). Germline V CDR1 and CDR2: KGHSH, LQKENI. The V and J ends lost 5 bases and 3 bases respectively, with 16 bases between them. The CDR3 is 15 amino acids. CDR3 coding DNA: TGTGCCAGCTCAGCCAGACAGGCGCTAGACTATGGCTACACCTTC. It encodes CASSARQALDYGYTF.

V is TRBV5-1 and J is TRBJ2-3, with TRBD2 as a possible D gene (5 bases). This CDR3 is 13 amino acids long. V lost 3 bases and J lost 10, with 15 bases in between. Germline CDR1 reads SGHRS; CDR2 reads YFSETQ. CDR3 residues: CASSSGSGGAQYF. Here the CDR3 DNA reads TGCGCCAGCAGCTCTGGGTCCGGAGGTGCGCAGTATTTT.

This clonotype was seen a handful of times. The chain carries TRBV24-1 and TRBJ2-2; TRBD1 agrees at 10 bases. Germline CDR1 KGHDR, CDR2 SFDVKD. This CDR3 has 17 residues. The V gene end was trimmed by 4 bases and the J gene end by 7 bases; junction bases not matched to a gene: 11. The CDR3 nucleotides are TGTGCCACCAGTGACCGAGGGACAGGGGAGAAGGACGGGGAGCTGTTTTTT. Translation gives CATSDRGTGEKDGELFF.

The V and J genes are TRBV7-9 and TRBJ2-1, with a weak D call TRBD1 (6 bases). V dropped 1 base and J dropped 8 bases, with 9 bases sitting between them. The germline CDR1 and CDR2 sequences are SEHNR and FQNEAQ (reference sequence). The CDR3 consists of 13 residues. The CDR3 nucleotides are TGTGCCAGCAGCTTAGTTACAGGGTATGAGCAGTTCTTC. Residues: CASSLVTGYEQFF.